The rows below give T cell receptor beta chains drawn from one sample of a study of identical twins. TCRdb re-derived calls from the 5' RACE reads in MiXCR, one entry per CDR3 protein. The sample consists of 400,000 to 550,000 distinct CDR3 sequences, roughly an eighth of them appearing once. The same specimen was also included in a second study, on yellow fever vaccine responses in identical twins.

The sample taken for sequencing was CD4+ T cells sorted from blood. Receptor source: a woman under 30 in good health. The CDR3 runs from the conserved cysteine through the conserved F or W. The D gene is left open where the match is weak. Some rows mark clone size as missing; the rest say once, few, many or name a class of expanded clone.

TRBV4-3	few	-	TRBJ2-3	CASSQDGRADTQYF	TGCGCCAGCAGCCAAGATGGGCGGGCAGATACGCAGTATTTT
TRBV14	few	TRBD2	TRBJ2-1	CASSQWTGGPGGEQFF	TGTGCCAGCAGCCAATGGACGGGGGGGCCGGGTGGTGAGCAGTTCTTC
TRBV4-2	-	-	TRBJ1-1	CASSQEDRMATEAFF	TGTGCCAGCAGCCAAGAAGACAGGATGGCCACTGAAGCTTTCTTT
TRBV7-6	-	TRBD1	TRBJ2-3	CASSSYRGVSTDTQYF	TGTGCCAGCAGCTCCTACAGGGGCGTTAGCACAGATACGCAGTATTTT
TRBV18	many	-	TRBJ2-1	CASSPGKVEQFF	TGTGCCAGCTCACCCGGGAAGGTTGAGCAGTTCTTC
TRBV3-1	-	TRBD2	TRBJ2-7	CASSQGVLAGGYEQYF	TGTGCCAGCAGCCAAGGGGTTCTAGCGGGGGGTTACGAGCAGTACTTC
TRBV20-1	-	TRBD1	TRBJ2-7	CSAARDRGQGPYEQYF	TGCAGTGCTGCACGGGACAGGGGGCAAGGCCCCTACGAGCAGTACTTC
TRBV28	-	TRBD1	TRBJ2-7	CASSLADRGSSYEQYF	TGTGCCAGCAGTTTAGCTGACAGGGGGTCTTCCTACGAGCAGTACTTC
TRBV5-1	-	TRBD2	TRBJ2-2	CASSSLAGKGAGELFF	TGCGCCAGCAGCTCCCTAGCGGGAAAGGGGGCCGGGGAGCTGTTTTTT
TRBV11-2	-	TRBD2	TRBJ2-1	CASSLDRGGPSNEQFF	TGTGCCAGCAGCTTAGATAGGGGAGGGCCGTCGAATGAGCAGTTCTTC
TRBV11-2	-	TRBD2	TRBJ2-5	CASSLTSGGLETQYF	TGTGCCAGCAGTCTCACTAGCGGGGGGTTGGAGACCCAGTACTTC
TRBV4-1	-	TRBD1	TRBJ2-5	CASSPRGGQGALETQYF	TGCGCCAGCAGCCCTCGCGGCGGACAGGGGGCATTGGAGACCCAGTACTTC
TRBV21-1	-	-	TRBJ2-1	CASSKTRSGPSQGNEQFF	TGTGCCAGCAGCAAAACTAGGAGTGGACCGTCGCAGGGGAATGAGCAGTTCTTC
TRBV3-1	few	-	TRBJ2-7	CASSRGHAGTPTYEQYF	TGTGCCAGCAGCCGCGGACACGCTGGGACGCCGACCTACGAGCAGTACTTC
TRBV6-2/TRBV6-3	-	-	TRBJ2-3	CASRSPSTDTQYF	TGTGCCAGCAGGTCCCCTAGCACAGATACGCAGTATTTT
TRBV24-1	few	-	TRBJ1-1	CATSDSRTFAEAFF	TGTGCCACCAGTGATTCCCGGACGTTTGCTGAAGCTTTCTTT
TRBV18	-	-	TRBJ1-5	CASSPQGLDQPQHF	TGTGCCAGCTCACCTCAGGGCTTGGATCAGCCCCAGCATTTT
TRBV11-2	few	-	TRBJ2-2	CASSFGRVTGELFF	TGTGCCAGCAGCTTCGGACGTGTCACCGGGGAGCTGTTTTTT
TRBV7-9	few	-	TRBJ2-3	CASSLEASQDTQYF	TGTGCCAGCAGCTTAGAGGCATCGCAAGATACGCAGTATTTT
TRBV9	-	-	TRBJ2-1	CASSVLLPPYNEQFF	TGTGCCAGCAGCGTACTCCTCCCTCCTTACAATGAGCAGTTCTTC
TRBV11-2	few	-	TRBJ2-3	CASSFGHQSTDTQYF	TGTGCCAGCAGCTTCGGTCATCAGAGCACAGATACGCAGTATTTT
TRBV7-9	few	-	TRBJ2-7	CASSLSGQPTGKYF	TGTGCCAGCAGCTTAAGCGGACAGCCGACCGGAAAGTACTTC
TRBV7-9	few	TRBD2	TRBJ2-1	CASSSLTSGSYNEQFF	TGTGCCAGCAGCTCCCTGACTAGCGGCTCCTACAATGAGCAGTTCTTC
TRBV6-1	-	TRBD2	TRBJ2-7	CASQAWEGYEQYF	TGTGCCAGTCAAGCCTGGGAGGGCTACGAGCAGTACTTC
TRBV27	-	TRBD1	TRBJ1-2	CASRDREVYGYTF	TGTGCCAGCAGGGACAGGGAGGTGTATGGCTACACCTTC
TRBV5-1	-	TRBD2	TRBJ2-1	CASSLTTGTSGRGNEQFF	TGCGCCAGCAGCCTTACTACCGGGACTAGCGGGAGGGGCAATGAGCAGTTCTTC
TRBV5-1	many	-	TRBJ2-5	CASSLFSGIQETQYF	TGCGCCAGCAGCTTGTTTTCAGGCATACAAGAGACCCAGTACTTC
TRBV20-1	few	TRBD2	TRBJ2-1	CSSPSGRTYNEQFF	TGCAGCTCTCCTAGCGGAAGAACCTACAATGAGCAGTTCTTC
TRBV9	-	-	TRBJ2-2	CASSVSQGATGELFF	TGTGCCAGCAGCGTAAGTCAGGGCGCCACCGGGGAGCTGTTTTTT
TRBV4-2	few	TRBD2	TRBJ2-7	CASSQGTSGTRVFYEQYF	TGTGCCAGCAGCCAGGGGACTAGCGGGACCAGGGTTTTCTACGAGCAGTACTTC
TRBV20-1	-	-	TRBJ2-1	CSARDLRREQFF	TGCAGTGCTAGAGACCTCAGGAGGGAGCAGTTCTTC
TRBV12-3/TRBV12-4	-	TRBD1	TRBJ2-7	CASSLQGAYAEQYF	TGTGCCAGCAGTTTACAGGGGGCATACGCCGAGCAGTACTTC
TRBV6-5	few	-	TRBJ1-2	CASSLDMNLYGYTF	TGTGCCAGCAGTTTAGATATGAACCTCTATGGCTACACCTTC
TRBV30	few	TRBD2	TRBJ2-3	CAWSLGGTSTDTQYF	TGTGCCTGGAGCCTCGGGGGGACTAGCACAGATACGCAGTATTTT
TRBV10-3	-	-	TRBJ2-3	CAISRGGPAVDTQYF	TGTGCCATCAGTCGTGGGGGGCCTGCGGTGGATACGCAGTATTTT
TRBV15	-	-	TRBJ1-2	CATSNRGSVYGYTF	TGTGCCACCAGCAATAGGGGCAGCGTCTATGGCTACACCTTC
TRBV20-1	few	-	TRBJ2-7	CSAQPRDEQYF	TGCAGTGCTCAACCGCGGGACGAGCAGTACTTC
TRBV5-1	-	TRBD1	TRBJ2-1	CASSLLQGTGTNEQFF	TGCGCCAGCAGCTTATTACAGGGGACCGGAACCAATGAGCAGTTCTTC
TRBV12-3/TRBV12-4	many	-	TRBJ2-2	CASSVDSSTGELFF	TGTGCCAGCAGTGTGGACAGTTCCACCGGGGAGCTGTTTTTT
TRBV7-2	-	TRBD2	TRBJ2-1	CASSLGASGGYGQFF	TGTGCCAGCAGCTTAGGTGCTAGCGGTGGGTATGGGCAGTTCTTC
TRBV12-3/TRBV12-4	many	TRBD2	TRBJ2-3	CASRLSLAGTDTQYF	TGTGCCAGCCGCCTGAGTCTAGCGGGGACAGATACGCAGTATTTT
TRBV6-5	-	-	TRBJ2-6	CASSYGISGANVLTF	TGTGCCAGCAGTTACGGGATCTCTGGGGCCAACGTCCTGACTTTC
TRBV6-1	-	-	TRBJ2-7	CASRRGQSHYEQYF	TGTGCCAGCAGACGTGGACAGAGTCACTACGAGCAGTACTTC
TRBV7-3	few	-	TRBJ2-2	CASSRQALQNTGELFF	TGTGCCAGCAGTCGACAGGCCCTTCAAAACACCGGGGAGCTGTTTTTT
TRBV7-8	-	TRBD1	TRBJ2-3	CASSLAGRTGPLTDTQYF	TGTGCCAGCAGCTTAGCGGGTAGGACAGGGCCACTCACAGATACGCAGTATTTT